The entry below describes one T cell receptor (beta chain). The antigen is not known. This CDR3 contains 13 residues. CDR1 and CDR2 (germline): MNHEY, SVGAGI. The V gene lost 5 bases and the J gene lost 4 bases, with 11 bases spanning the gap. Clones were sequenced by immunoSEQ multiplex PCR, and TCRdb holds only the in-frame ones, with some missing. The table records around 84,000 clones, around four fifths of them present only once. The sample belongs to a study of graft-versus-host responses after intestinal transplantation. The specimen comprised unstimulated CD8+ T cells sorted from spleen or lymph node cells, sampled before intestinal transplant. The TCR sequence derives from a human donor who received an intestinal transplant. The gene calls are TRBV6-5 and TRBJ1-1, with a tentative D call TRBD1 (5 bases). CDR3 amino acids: CASSGQESTEAFF. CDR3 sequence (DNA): TGTGCCAGCAGTGGACAAGAAAGCACTGAAGCTTTCTTT.